This T cell receptor (beta chain) was sequenced for a study of blood T cell repertoires in COVID-19. Whole-study context: PBMCs, B-cell-depleted T cells, or T cells were the source of the cDNA or gDNA that made up the material.

In the authors' methods: Estimation of nucleated cell counts was performed using reference gene primer amplification. Measured with immunoSEQ multiplex PCR; TCRdb has only the in-frame clones, and not every one. V and J calls and clone size are as listed in that table; D and trimming were resolved from the DNA. Of around 230,000 clones listed, approximately 84% were seen once; the top ten hold approximately 7.2%. The CDR3 extends over 12 amino acids. V was shortened by 8 bases and J by 5 bases, with 12 bases between the two germline ends. The germline V gene encodes CDR1 SNHLY and CDR2 FYNNEI. The material sequenced was peripheral blood. This receptor was identified in a woman aged 80 or over with acute or convalescent COVID-19. The genes are TRBV2 and TRBJ2-5; D might be TRBD2 (6 bases). This CDR3 is CASGGSVETQYF. The DNA for the CDR3 is TGTGCCAGCGGGGGGTCCGTGGAGACCCAGTACTTC.